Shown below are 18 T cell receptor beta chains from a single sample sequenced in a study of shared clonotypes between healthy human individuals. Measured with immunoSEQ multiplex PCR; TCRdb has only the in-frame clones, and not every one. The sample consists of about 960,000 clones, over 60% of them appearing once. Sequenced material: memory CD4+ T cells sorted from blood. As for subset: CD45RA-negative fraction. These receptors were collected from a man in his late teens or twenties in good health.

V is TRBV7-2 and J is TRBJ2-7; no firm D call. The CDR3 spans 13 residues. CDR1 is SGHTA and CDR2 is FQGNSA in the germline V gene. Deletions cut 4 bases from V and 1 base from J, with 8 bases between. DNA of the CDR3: TGTGCCAGCAGCTCGGACCAATCCTACGAGCAGTACTTC. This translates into CASSSDQSYEQYF.

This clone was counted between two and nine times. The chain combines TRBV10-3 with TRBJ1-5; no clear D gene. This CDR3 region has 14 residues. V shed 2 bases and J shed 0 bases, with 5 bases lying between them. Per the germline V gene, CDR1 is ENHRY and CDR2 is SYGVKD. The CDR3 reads CAISETVSNQPQHF. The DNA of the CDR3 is TGTGCCATCAGTGAGACGGTTAGCAATCAGCCCCAGCATTTT.

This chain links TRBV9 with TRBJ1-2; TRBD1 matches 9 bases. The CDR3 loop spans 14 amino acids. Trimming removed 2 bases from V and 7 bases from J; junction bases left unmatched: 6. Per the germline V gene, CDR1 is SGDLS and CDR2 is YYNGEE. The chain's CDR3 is CASSVGQGVSGYTF. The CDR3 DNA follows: TGTGCCAGCAGCGTGGGACAGGGTGTATCTGGCTACACCTTC.

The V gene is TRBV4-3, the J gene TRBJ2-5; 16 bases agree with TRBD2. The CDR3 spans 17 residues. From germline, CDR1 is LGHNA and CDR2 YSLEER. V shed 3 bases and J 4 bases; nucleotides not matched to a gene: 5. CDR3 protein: CASSQGLAGGIGETQYF. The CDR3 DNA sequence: TGCGCCAGCAGCCAGGGACTAGCGGGAGGGATAGGAGAGACCCAGTACTTC.

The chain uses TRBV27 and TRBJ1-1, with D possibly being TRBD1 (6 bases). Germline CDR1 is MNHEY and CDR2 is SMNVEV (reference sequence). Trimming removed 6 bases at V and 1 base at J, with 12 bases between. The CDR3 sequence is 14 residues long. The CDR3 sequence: CASRFRGPNTEAFF. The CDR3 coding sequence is TGTGCCAGCAGGTTTCGGGGGCCGAACACTGAAGCTTTCTTT.

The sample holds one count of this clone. As DNA, the CDR3 is TGTGCCAGCAGCGCGAGGACTAGCGTTCGCACCGGGGAGCTGTTTTTT. Residues: CASSARTSVRTGELFF. This rearrangement joins TRBV9 to TRBJ2-2; TRBD2 agrees at 9 bases. This CDR3 has 16 amino acids. V lost 3 bases, J lost 4 bases, and 7 bases stayed unmatched. Germline V gene lookup returns CDR1 SGDLS and CDR2 YYNGEE.

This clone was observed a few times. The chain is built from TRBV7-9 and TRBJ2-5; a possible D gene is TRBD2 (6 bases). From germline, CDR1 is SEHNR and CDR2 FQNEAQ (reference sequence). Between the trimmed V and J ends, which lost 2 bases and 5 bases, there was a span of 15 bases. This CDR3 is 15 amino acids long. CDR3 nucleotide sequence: TGTGCCAGCAGCTTAAGACTAGTATCCGTTGAGACCCAGTACTTC. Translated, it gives CASSLRLVSVETQYF. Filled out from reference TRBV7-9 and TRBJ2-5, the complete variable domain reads DTGVSQNPRHKITKRGQNVTFRCDPISEHNRLYWYRQTLGQGPEFLTYFQNEAQLEKSRLLSDRFSAERPKGSFSTLEIQRTEQGDSAMYLCASSLRLVSVETQYFGPGTRLLVL.

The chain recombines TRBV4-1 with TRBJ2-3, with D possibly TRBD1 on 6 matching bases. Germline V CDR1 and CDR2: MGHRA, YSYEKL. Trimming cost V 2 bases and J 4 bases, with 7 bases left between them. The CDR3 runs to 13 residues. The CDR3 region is CASSQWGPDTQYF. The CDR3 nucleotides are TGCGCCAGCAGCCAATGGGGGCCAGATACGCAGTATTTT.

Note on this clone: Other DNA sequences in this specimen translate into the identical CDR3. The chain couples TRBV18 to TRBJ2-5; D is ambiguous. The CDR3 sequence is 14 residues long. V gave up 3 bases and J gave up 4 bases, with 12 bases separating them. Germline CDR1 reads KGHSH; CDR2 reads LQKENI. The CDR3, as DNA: TGTGCCAGCTCACCGGGCACTCCCCGAGAGACCCAGTACTTC. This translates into CASSPGTPRETQYF.

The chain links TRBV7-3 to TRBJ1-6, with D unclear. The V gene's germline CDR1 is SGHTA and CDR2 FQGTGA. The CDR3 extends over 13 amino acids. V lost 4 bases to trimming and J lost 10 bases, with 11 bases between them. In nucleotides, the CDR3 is TGTGCCAGCAGCTCGATCGAAGAATCACCCCTCCACTTT. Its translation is CASSSIEESPLHF.

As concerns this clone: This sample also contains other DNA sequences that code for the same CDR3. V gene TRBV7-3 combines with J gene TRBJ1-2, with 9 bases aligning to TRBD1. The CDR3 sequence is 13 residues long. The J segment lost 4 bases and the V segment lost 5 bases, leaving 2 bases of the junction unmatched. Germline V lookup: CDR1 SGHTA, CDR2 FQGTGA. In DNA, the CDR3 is TGTGCCAGCAGCCCGACAGGGGGCTATGGCTACACCTTC. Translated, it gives CASSPTGGYGYTF.

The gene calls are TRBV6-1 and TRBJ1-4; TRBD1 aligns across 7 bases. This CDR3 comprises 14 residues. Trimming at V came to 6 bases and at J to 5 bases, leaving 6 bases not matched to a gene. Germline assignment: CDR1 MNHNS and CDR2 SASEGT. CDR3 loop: CASRLDRTNEKLFF. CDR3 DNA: TGTGCCAGCAGATTGGACAGGACCAATGAAAAACTGTTTTTT.

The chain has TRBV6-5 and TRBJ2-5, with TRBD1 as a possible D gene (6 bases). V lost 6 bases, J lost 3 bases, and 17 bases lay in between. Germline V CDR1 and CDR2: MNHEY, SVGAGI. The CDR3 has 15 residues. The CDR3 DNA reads TGTGCCAGCAGAGAACAGGGCACCCGAAAAGAGACCCAGTACTTC. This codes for CASREQGTRKETQYF.

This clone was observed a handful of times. The CDR3 coding sequence is TGTGCCAGCAGTTTGCGGGACAGACGCAATCAGCCCCAGCATTTT. It codes for CASSLRDRRNQPQHF. The rearrangement uses TRBV28 and TRBJ1-5; 7 nucleotides line up with TRBD1. CDR3 length equals 15 residues. J lost 2 bases, V lost 3 bases, and 4 bases had no gene match. Looked up from germline, CDR1 is MDHEN and CDR2 is SYDVKM. The variable domain in full, with the rest retrieved from reference TRBV28 and TRBJ1-5, is DVKVTQSSRYLVKRTGEKVFLECVQDMDHENMFWYRQDPGLGLRLIYFSYDVKMKEKGDIPEGYSVSREKKERFSLILESASTNQTSMYLCASSLRDRRNQPQHFGDGTRLSIL.

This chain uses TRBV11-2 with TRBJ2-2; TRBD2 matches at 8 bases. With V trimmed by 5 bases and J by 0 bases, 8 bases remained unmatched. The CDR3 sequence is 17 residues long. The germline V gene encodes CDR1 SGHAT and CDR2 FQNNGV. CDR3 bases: TGTGCCAGCAGCCCGCGCGGAGCGGGGGCGAACACCGGGGAGCTGTTTTTT. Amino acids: CASSPRGAGANTGELFF.

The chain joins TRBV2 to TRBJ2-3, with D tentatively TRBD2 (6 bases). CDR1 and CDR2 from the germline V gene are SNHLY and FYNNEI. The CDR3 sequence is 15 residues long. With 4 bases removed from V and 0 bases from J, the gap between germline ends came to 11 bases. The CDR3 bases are TGTGCCAGCAGTGTGCCAGGGACTAGCACAGATACGCAGTATTTT. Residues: CASSVPGTSTDTQYF.

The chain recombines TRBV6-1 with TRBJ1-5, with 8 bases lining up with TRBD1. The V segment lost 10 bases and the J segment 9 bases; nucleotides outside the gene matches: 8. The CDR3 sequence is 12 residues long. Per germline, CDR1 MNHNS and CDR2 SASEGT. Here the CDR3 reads CATEDRVGPQHF. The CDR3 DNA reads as TGTGCCACCGAGGACAGGGTGGGGCCCCAGCATTTT.

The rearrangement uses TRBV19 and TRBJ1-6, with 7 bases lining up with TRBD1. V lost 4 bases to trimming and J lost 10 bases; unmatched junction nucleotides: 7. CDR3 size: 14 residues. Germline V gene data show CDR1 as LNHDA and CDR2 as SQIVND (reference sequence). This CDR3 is CASSTSGGGSPLHF. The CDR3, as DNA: TGTGCCAGTAGTACGTCAGGGGGAGGCTCACCCCTCCACTTT.